This T cell receptor beta chain was sequenced in a study of Ad26.COV2.S vaccination and SARS-CoV-2 variants. Study outcomes and limitations: Spike-specific TCR breadth in vaccine recipients exceeded that seen in placebo recipients. Measures of TCR breadth and depth may have fallen short of total T cell responses. Placebo and vaccine recipients had non-spike TCR breadth that was similar.

This clone was recorded a few times. Antigen: not known. Indicated treatment: some 19 received Ad26.COV2.S at low or high dose, single or two shots; roughly 5 received placebo; per-sample allocation not given. The samples date from day 63 after the first vaccine or placebo injection. The donor was a Boston adult aged 18-55 years. Germline V gene data show CDR1 as LGHDT and CDR2 as YNNKEL (reference sequence). CDR3 length equals 16 residues. The V and J ends lost 0 bases and 7 bases, in that order; junction bases with no gene match: 9. The table came from immunoSEQ multiplex PCR; TCRdb's copy has only in-frame clones and leaves some out. The sample includes about 400,000 clones, over 75% of them seen just once.

This chain joins TRBV3-1 (or the pseudogene TRBV3-2) and TRBJ2-1, with TRBD2 identical over 7 bases. The receptor was isolated from a person aged 18-65 years who received the Ad26.COV2.S COVID-19 vaccine or a placebo. The sample consisted of peripheral blood, taken in a trial of Ad26.COV2.S vaccine versus placebo. CDR3 protein: CASSQEVQRTRNEQFF. CDR3 DNA: TGTGCCAGCAGCCAAGAGGTTCAGAGGACTAGGAATGAGCAGTTCTTC.